The source of this T cell receptor beta chain is a study of tumor-infiltrating lymphocytes in primary liver carcinoma. In the study overall: The study reported T1-T3 N0M0 tumors spanning 4.2 to 10 cm. Regarding the study as a whole: The study found only about 7-25% of top clones in all five tumor regions. Tumor-adjacent and tumor-blood pairs shared less of their repertoires than tumor region pairs shared.

Taking about 19-31 mg of unsorted bulk tissue, the authors co-extracted RNA and DNA. Patients were treatment-naive with chronic HBV infection. Points on this clonotype: Its antigen is currently unknown. One end of the junction does not line up with germline, which may come from a read error.

cDNA specific to TCR beta was made from approximately 0.55 ug of total RNA, with a constant-region primer employed for priming. Each TCR beta library was derived from three nested multiplex PCR rounds that employed slightly modified ARM-PCR. Both of the initial two PCR rounds ran for 10 cycles and employed TRBV1-TRBV30 forward primers alongside a C-beta reverse primer. TCRdb recomputed calls from the multiplex PCR reads with MiXCR, one row per CDR3 protein. The sample records 100,000 to 150,000 distinct CDR3 sequences, around 64% being singletons. The germline V gene encodes CDR1 SGHAT and CDR2 FQNNGV. The CDR3 length is 15 residues.

The rearrangement links TRBV11-2 to TRBJ2-7; TRBD2 might be the D (5 bases). The sequence came from a woman aged 60 to 75 with primary liver carcinoma and hepatitis B virus infection. The sequencing input was liver tumor tissue from sampling region 3. Regarding subset: tumor region T3, left-lateral pole. CDR3 protein: CAISLDPAGTYEQYF. The CDR3 coding sequence is TGTGCCATCAGCTTAGACCCTGCGGGTACCTACGAGCAATACTTC.